These 15 T cell receptor beta chains share one sample of origin, sequenced in a study of T cells in Graves' hyperthyroidism and ophthalmopathy. Amplification of TCR beta CDR3 regions used RNA as the template. HTBI primers were the set used in a first-round RT-PCR of the TCR CDR3. TCRdb fed the multiplex PCR reads into MiXCR, producing one record per CDR3 protein. The sample includes fewer than 400,000 distinct CDR3 sequences, 15% to 19% of them seen just once. Sequenced material: blood. The source of these receptors is a young woman with Graves' hyperthyroidism that later progressed to Graves' ophthalmopathy.

Many counts were recorded for this clonotype. The rearrangement joins TRBV20-1 to TRBJ1-6; D is perhaps TRBD1 (5 bases). The CDR3 is 15 residues long. V lost 6 bases and J 6 bases, leaving 18 bases between the germline ends. Germline assignment: CDR1 DFQATT and CDR2 SNEGSKA (reference sequence). The CDR3 reads CSAAGGRGINSPLHF. The CDR3 nucleotides are TGCAGTGCAGCCGGCGGTCGGGGGATTAATTCACCCCTCCACTTT.

In this sample, this clonotype turned up many times. CDR3 DNA sequence: TGTGCCAGCAGCGTAGACGTAGCGGGAGCCGCGAGGGAGCAGTACTTC. Its translation is CASSVDVAGAAREQYF. The chain is built from TRBV9 and TRBJ2-7; TRBD2 agrees at 9 bases. Germline values: CDR1 SGDLS, CDR2 YYNGEE. The CDR3 is 16 amino acids. V dropped 0 bases and J dropped 7; count of bases not matched to a gene: 11.

This clonotype appeared many times. The genes are TRBV27 and TRBJ1-6; 8 bases match TRBD1. CDR3 length: 14 amino acids. J was trimmed by 7 bases and V by 4 bases; bases with no gene match: 3. Germline CDR1 and CDR2: MNHEY and SMNVEV (reference sequence). The CDR3 DNA is TGTGCCAGCAGTTCCGGGACAGGCAATTCACCCCTCCACTTT. Encoded protein: CASSSGTGNSPLHF.

The chain carries TRBV29-1 and TRBJ1-1; TRBD1 is a possible D gene (6 bases). V was trimmed by 7 bases and J by 4 bases, leaving 13 bases between them. Germline loops: CDR1 SQVTM, CDR2 ANQGSEA. There are 12 residues in the CDR3. DNA of the CDR3: TGCAGCGCCTCCGACAGGTCCACTGAAGCTTTCTTT. Its protein product is CSASDRSTEAFF.

The sample holds a few counts of this clonotype. The genes are TRBV24-1 and TRBJ2-3; unclear D gene. Trimming took off 4 bases at V and 1 base at J, with 14 bases between the two ends. CDR3 length: 16 amino acids. The germline CDR1 and CDR2 sequences are KGHDR and SFDVKD. CDR3 coding DNA: TGTGCCACCAGTGACAGTGCTGACCTGGGCACAGATACGCAGTATTTT. It encodes CATSDSADLGTDTQYF.

This clonotype was observed at least ten times. This rearrangement joins TRBV11-2 to TRBJ1-5; no firm D call. The CDR3 consists of 13 residues. Germline V CDR1 and CDR2: SGHAT, FQNNGV. V lost 1 base, J lost 7 bases, and 8 bases lay in between. The CDR3 DNA reads as TGTGCCAGCAGCTTAGTAGGGCGGCAGCCCCAGCATTTT. This encodes CASSLVGRQPQHF.

This clonotype has at least ten counts. The rearrangement joins TRBV28 to TRBJ2-1, with D perhaps TRBD1 or TRBD2 (6 bases each). V lost 3 bases, J lost 2 bases, and 29 bases lay in between. The V gene's germline CDR1 is MDHEN and CDR2 SYDVKM. This CDR3 comprises 21 residues. CDR3 sequence (DNA): TGTGCCAGCAGTTTCCTCCGGGGGCACCCGATGATGCCACCCCCCTACAATGAGCAGTTCTTC. This translates into CASSFLRGHPMMPPPYNEQFF.

This rearrangement joins TRBV29-1 to TRBJ2-7; TRBD2 agrees at 11 bases. Germline CDR1 SQVTM, CDR2 ANQGSEA. The CDR3 sequence is 14 residues long. As DNA, the CDR3 is TGCAACATCAATAGCGGGAGGGCGGGGGACGAGCAGTACTTC. This gives the protein CNINSGRAGDEQYF.

The chain carries TRBV11-2 and TRBJ2-1; 8 nucleotides line up with TRBD2. The germline CDR1 and CDR2 sequences are SGHAT and FQNNGV. CDR3 length: 17 residues. V dropped 1 base and J dropped 2; count of bases not matched to a gene: 7. The CDR3 coding sequence is TGTGCCAGCAGCTTAGGTTGGTCGGGAGGGGCCTACAATGAGCAGTTCTTC. Protein: CASSLGWSGGAYNEQFF.

The CDR3 loop is CSVGASGANVLTF. CDR3 in DNA: TGCAGCGTTGGGGCCTCTGGGGCCAACGTCCTGACTTTC. The rearrangement joins TRBV29-1 to TRBJ2-6; no reliable D call. The CDR3 is 13 amino acids. Germline assignment: CDR1 SQVTM and CDR2 ANQGSEA. V lost 4 bases to trimming and J lost 0 bases, with 4 bases between them.

Only a few counts were recorded for this clonotype. The chain has TRBV30 and TRBJ1-2; 8 bases match TRBD1. The CDR3 has 13 residues. The V gene end was trimmed by 2 bases and the J gene end by 14 bases; junction bases not matched to a gene: 13. Germline values: CDR1 GTSNPN, CDR2 SVGIG (reference sequence). The CDR3 DNA reads as TGTGCCTGGAGTACAGGGGGTTCGGGCATTAAGACCTTC. Translated, it gives CAWSTGGSGIKTF.

This clonotype was seen more than once but under ten times. This chain uses TRBV19 with TRBJ1-5; a possible D gene is TRBD1 (6 bases). This CDR3 is built from 14 residues. Germline assignment: CDR1 LNHDA and CDR2 SQIVND (reference sequence). Trimming shortened V by 7 bases and J by 7 bases, and 17 bases separated the two germline ends. The CDR3 loop reads CASTSTTGGQPQHF. CDR3 nucleotide sequence: TGTGCCAGTACCTCGACGACAGGAGGGCAGCCCCAGCATTTT.

This clonotype was seen a handful of times. The chain joins TRBV3-1 to TRBJ2-2; D is ambiguous. The CDR3 consists of 16 residues. V was pared by 1 base and J by 2 bases, with 11 bases between. Looked up from germline, CDR1 is LGHDT and CDR2 is YNNKEL (reference sequence). The CDR3 region is CASSQVRQINTGELFF. In nucleotides, the CDR3 is TGTGCCAGCAGCCAAGTCAGGCAGATAAACACCGGGGAGCTGTTTTTT.

The chain employs TRBV19 and TRBJ1-5; no clear D. Deletions cut 4 bases from V and 3 bases from J, with 7 bases between. Germline V gene lookup returns CDR1 LNHDA and CDR2 SQIVND (reference sequence). The CDR3 runs 13 residues. CDR3 in amino acids: CASSTGYNQPQHF. DNA for the CDR3: TGTGCCAGTAGTACAGGTTACAATCAGCCCCAGCATTTT.

The chain couples TRBV9 to TRBJ2-2; D is uncertain. The germline gives CDR1 SGDLS, CDR2 YYNGEE. The V and J ends lost 3 bases and 3 bases respectively, with 6 bases between them. The CDR3 length is 13 residues. The CDR3 sequence is CASSGSDTGELFF. The DNA of the CDR3 is TGTGCCAGCAGCGGGAGCGACACCGGGGAGCTGTTTTTT.